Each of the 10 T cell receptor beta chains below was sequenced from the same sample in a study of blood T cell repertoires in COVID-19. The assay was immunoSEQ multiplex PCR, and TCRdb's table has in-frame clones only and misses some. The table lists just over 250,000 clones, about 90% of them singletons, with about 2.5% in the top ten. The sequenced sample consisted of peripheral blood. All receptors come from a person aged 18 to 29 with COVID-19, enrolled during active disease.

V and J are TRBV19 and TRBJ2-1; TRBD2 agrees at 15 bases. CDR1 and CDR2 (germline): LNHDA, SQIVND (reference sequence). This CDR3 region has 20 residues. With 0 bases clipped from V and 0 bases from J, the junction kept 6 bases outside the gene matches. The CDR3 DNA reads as TGTGCCAGTAGTATAGATAAGGGGGGACTAGCGGGAGGCTCCTACAATGAGCAGTTCTTC. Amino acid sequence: CASSIDKGGLAGGSYNEQFF. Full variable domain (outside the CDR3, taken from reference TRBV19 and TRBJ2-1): DGGITQSPKYLFRKEGQNVTLSCEQNLNHDAMYWYRQDPGQGLRLIYYSQIVNDFQKGDIAEGYSVSREKKESFPLTVTSAQKNPTAFYLCASSIDKGGLAGGSYNEQFFGPGTRLTVL.

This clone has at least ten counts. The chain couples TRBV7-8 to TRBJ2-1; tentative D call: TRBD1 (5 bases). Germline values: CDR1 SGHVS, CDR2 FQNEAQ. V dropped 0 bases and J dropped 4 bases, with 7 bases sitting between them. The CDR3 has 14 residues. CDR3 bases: TGTGCCAGCAGCTTAGCGCAGGGATACAATGAGCAGTTCTTC. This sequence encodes CASSLAQGYNEQFF.

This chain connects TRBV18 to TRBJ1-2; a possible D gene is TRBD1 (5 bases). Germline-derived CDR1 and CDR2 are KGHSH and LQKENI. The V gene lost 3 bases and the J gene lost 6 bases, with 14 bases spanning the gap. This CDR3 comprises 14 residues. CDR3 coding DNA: TGTGCCAGCTCACCGGCGGGGGGATCGGATGGCTACACCTTC. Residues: CASSPAGGSDGYTF.

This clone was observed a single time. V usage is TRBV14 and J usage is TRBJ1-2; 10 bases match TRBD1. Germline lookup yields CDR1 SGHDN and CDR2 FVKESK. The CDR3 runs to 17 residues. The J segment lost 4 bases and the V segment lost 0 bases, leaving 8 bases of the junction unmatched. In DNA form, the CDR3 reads TGTGCCAGCAGCCAAGATTCCCGACAGGGGGCTGGCTATGGCTACACCTTC. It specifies CASSQDSRQGAGYGYTF.

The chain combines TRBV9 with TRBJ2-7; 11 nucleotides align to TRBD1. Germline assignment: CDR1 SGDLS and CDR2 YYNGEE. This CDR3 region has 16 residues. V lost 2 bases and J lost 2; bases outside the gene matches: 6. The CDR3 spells CASSVAPGQGAYEQYF. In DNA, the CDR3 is TGTGCCAGCAGCGTCGCACCGGGACAGGGGGCCTACGAGCAGTACTTC.

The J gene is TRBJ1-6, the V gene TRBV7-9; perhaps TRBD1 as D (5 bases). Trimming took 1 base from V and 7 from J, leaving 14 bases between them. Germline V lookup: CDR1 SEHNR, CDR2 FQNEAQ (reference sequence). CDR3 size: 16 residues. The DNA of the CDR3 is TGTGCCAGCAGCTTAGGGGGGACTATAGCAAATTCACCCCTCCACTTT. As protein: CASSLGGTIANSPLHF.

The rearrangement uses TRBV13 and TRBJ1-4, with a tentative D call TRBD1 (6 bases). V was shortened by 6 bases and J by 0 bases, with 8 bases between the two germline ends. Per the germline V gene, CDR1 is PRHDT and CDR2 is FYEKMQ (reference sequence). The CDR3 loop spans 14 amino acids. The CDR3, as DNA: TGTGCCAGCAGGCAGGGGTCAACTAATGAAAAACTGTTTTTT. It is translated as CASRQGSTNEKLFF.

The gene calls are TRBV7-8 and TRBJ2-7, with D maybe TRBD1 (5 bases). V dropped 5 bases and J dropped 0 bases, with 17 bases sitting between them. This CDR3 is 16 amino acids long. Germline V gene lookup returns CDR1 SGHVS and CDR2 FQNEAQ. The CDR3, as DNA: TGTGCCAGCAGCCCACTCGACAGACGGAGCTCCTACGAGCAGTACTTC. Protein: CASSPLDRRSSYEQYF.

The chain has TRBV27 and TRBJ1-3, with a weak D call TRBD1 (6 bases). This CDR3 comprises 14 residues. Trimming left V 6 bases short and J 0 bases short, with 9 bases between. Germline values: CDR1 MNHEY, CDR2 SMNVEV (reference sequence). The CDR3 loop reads CASRDRSSGNTIYF. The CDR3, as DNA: TGTGCCAGCAGAGACAGGAGCTCTGGAAACACCATATATTTT.

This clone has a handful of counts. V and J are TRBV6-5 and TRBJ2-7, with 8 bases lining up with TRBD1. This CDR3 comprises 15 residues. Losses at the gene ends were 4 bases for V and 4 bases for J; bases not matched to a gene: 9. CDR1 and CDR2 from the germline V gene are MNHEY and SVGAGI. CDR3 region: CASSSPRTGRYEQYF. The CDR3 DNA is TGTGCCAGCAGTTCCCCTCGGACAGGGAGATACGAGCAGTACTTC.